The T cell receptor beta chain under discussion was sequenced for a study of cytomegalovirus exposure and HLA in healthy donors (dated by TCRdb to about 2017). Turning to the overall study: An earlier analysis of fewer than 750 of the donors reported 250 to 350 Gb of sequence data and 117 million unique TCR beta sequences obtained from some 170 million T cells. About 300 gigabases of sequencing data and around 85 million unique TCR sequences made up an early release that covered 500 to 650 HLA-typed donors. Of the roughly 400 genotyped donors, approximately 82% fell in the genetic ancestry cluster associated with self-reported Caucasian donors. The study aimed to test whether cataloging public T cell receptors could reveal signatures of past pathogen exposure. The T cell repertoires of 666 subjects were profiled by immunosequencing and related to cytomegalovirus serostatus. In addition to the first cohort of about 650 subjects, a separate validation cohort of approximately 130 different subjects was used. To predict cytomegalovirus infection status, the study brought together high-throughput TCR immunosequencing, statistical association of individual TCRs with disease status, and machine learning. A later analysis re-analyzed previously published TCR beta repertoires from 650 to 800 donors and added high-resolution HLA genotyping to study TCR occurrence patterns. The later analysis used no new phenotypic data to find candidate immune exposures, relying instead on TCR beta sequences and their occurrence across donors. In an earlier analysis of over 550 of the donors, high-throughput TCR beta sequencing was used to judge whether each TCR beta V gene segment behaved as functional or pseudogenic. Donor age, sex, ethnicity and CMV serostatus were compiled alongside the repertoire data. A later genetic analysis used genome-wide SNP genotypes for about three fifths of the 666 donors, treating that subset as a discovery cohort. Every discovery cohort repertoire had been produced on one sequencing platform. HLA typing covered class I and class II loci at four-digit resolution. The number of typed donors differed by locus: about 629-640 for A, B, C, DRB1 and DQB1; some 500 for DQA1; approximately 610 for DPA1; and 400 to 480 for DPB1. A handful of DR-DQ haplotypes were handled as single units for association and clustering because linkage in the cohort was strong. Among a few hundred genotyped donors of the cohort, an average of around 240,000 unique TCR beta nucleotide sequences were sequenced per donor, about a sixth of them non-productive. The full study reports these points: Assigning TCR associations to individual alleles was difficult when HLA alleles, especially DR and DQ, strongly co-occurred. According to a later analysis, TCR association rates differed among HLA loci, with DRB1 alleles showing the most associated TCRs and HLA-C alleles showing the fewest. In vitro tests confirmed that a few of the cytomegalovirus-associated TCR beta chains recognize cytomegalovirus antigens. Most CMV-associated TCR beta chains appeared to be HLA-restricted in a later analysis, and the HLA associations seemed to be driven largely by CMV exposure. Because counts were too low, approximately 18 rarely observed V segments, including chromosome 9 orphons, were excluded from the earlier analysis of about 500 of the donors. Most TCR sequences were seen in very few donors, while some public TCRs were found in many individuals. The authors suggested that the approach could potentially be extended to other disease states and immunological phenotypes. Only TCR beta chains were sequenced in this cohort, and the absence of alpha or paired-chain data limited detectable features. A later analysis found that HLA-associated TCR beta chains were more clonally expanded and had lower generation probabilities than equally common non-associated chains. A later genetic analysis reported fewer N-insertions in productive TCRs among donors in an Asian-associated ancestry cluster than the roughly 620-donor mean. Several of the top co-occurrence clusters appeared to be linked to parvovirus B19, influenza, CMV and Epstein-Barr virus, according to a later analysis. In a later genetic analysis, a missense DCLRE1C variant was associated with V-gene and J-gene trimming of TCR beta chains, and the association was replicated in an independent cohort. Because HLA typing was unavailable for some donors at each locus, only the typed subset was used in association tests. Broadly in line with IMGT annotations, most TCR beta V segments showed up in productive rearrangements about 87% or about 30% of the time in an earlier analysis of about 500 of the donors. Cytomegalovirus status was reported to be diagnosed by the classifier with high specificity and sensitivity in both the original and validation cohorts. A group of highly shared sequence variants was considered likely to be a technical artifact of the sequencing pipeline. Linkage disequilibrium might explain the correlated functional status among segregating V segments, but an unknown experimental factor could not be ruled out. A total of 150 to 200 TCR beta chains were listed by the study as associated with cytomegalovirus. The only immune exposure information available for the cohort was CMV serostatus. A further reported finding was that TCR beta sequences accurately predicted the HLA-A and HLA-B alleles for most subjects in the first cohort. At a false discovery rate of 0.05, a later analysis linked under 20,000 TCR beta sequences to specific HLA alleles. Roughly uniform sequencing depth across donors was assumed in presence/absence analyses, although this assumption may not hold.

As regards this clone: The specificity of this receptor is unknown. Base qualities are missing; no much larger clone stands one base away.

The cohort comprised some 730 healthy bone marrow donors. At the time of sampling, all cohort members were nominally healthy, though unrecorded immune exposures were likely present. The donor was CMV seronegative and belonged to the group of around 350 seronegative cohort members. Each donor provided a peripheral blood sample, and peripheral blood mononuclear cells were used for TCR beta sequencing. Genomic DNA was extracted from the blood cell samples with the Qiagen DNeasy Blood Extraction Kit. The library came from the immunoSEQ multiplex PCR assay. A mixture of 60 forward primers for TCR Vbeta segments and 13 reverse primers for TCR Jbeta segments was used in the multiplex PCR. A multiplex PCR assay on genomic DNA amplified the CDR3 region of rearranged TCR beta genes. The Illumina HiSeq System was used to sequence the amplified TCR beta libraries as 87-base-pair reads. As for the original processing: A later analysis counted tens of millions of unique TCR beta chains across the 700 or so repertoires, and some 11 million of these chains were shared by at least two donors. Raw reads were error-corrected and collapsed into unique sequences with a nearest-neighbor algorithm that merged closely related sequences to remove PCR and sequencing errors. To assign V, D and J gene segments, CDR3 sequences were aligned to IMGT reference sequences. For a sequence to be retained, a match of at least six nucleotides was required to both a V gene segment and a J gene segment. A rearrangement counted as productive if the CDR3 had no stop codons and remained in frame with V and J, and every other rearrangement counted as non-productive. Following IMGT convention, CDR3 was defined as the stretch from the second conserved V-encoded cysteine up to the conserved J-encoded phenylalanine. The earlier analysis of some 600 of the donors excluded sequences that lacked an unambiguous match to a single V gene segment. An earlier analysis of 450 to 650 of the donors called V segments functional above 56.7% productive rearrangements and segregating when the between-donor standard deviation exceeded 5%. A statistical classification framework was developed to diagnose cytomegalovirus status using the catalog of TCR beta chain sequences. In a later analysis, V and J genes were assigned by comparing TCR nucleotide sequences against IMGT/GENE-DB human TR gene sequences. In a later analysis, CDR3 sequences and most-parsimonious VDJ recombination scenarios were assigned using the TCRdist pipeline. In a later analysis, each TCR beta chain was defined by its CDR3 amino acid sequence together with its V-gene family, and reads without a unique V-gene family were excluded. As a way to deal with suspected cross-contamination and a sequencing artifact, a later analysis dropped roughly 600 nucleotide sequences that were highly shared and had low generation probability. In a later analysis, a clonal expansion index for each public chain was calculated from normalized within-repertoire ranks of inferred template counts. In a later analysis, generation probabilities were computed with a VDJ recombination model fitted to out-of-frame rearrangements, and the resulting probabilities were checked against IGoR. Hypergeometric tests were used in a later analysis to score TCR-TCR, TCR-HLA and TCR-CMV co-occurrence, with a repertoire-size bias correction applied to the TCR pairs. In a later analysis, false discovery rates were estimated by permuting HLA or CMV assignments 20 times. A later analysis grouped co-occurring TCRs with DBSCAN, adding TCRdist sequence similarity when clustering within HLA-allele-positive subsets. For co-occurrence clustering, repertoires with fewer than 30,000 or more than 120,000 public chains were excluded, along with four or five repertoires with anomalous nucleotide sharing. TCRdb re-hosts the immuneACCESS table, in-frame sequences only. Its copies lack some clones; in the studies checked, an unresolved V gene accounts for under half of them, and the cause for the rest is not known. V and J calls and clone size are copied from that table; D and trimming were computed from the DNA. Across this sample there are 100,000 or so clones, with less than 85% seen only once. Approximately 2.1% of the sample rests with the top ten.

This receptor was identified in a man in his late teens or twenties in good health and CMV-seronegative. Sequences were obtained from PBMCs.

The CDR3 has the sequence CASGRVAGTASNYGYTF. Here is the DNA: TGTGCCAGCGGCAGAGTCGCCGGGACAGCGTCTAACTATGGCTACACCTTC. This chain is built from TRBV28 and TRBJ1-2; 7 middle bases align to TRBD1. Reading from cysteine to phenylalanine, the CDR3 counts 17 amino acids. Just the 51-base CDR3 DNA is kept, in frame starting at base 1. Compared with germline, V lacks 8 bases and J lacks 0 bases; bases without a gene match: 15. Sequences MDHEN (CDR1) and SYDVKM (CDR2) are obtained from the germline V gene.